These 2 T cell receptor beta chains came from one sample sequenced in a study of T cell clonality in common variable immunodeficiency. Only in-frame clones appear in the TCRdb table, and some are missing; sequencing was by immunoSEQ multiplex PCR. The table records approximately 30,000 clones without singletons, the ten largest covering about 3.8%. Sequencing was performed on peripheral blood mononuclear cells. The receptors originated from a person aged 18 to 75 in good health.

Many counts were recorded for this clone. The CDR3 extends 3 residues past the end of the read, so its final part is completed from the germline J gene. The rearrangement joins TRBV5-1 to TRBJ1-1; 12 nucleotides align to TRBD1. CDR3 length: 15 amino acids. Per germline, CDR1 SGHRS and CDR2 YFSETQ. The DNA read from the CDR3 is TGCGCCAGCAGCGCGGGGGGACAGGGGGCAGGGGCC. Translation: CASSAGGQGAGA. The entire CDR3 sequence reads CASSAGGQGAGAAFF.

This clone has ten or more counts. Coverage ceases 3 residues before the CDR3 finishes, and the germline J gene fills in the end. The chain links TRBV28 to TRBJ2-5, with 9 bases that match TRBD2. This CDR3 contains 15 residues. Germline V lookup: CDR1 MDHEN, CDR2 SYDVKM. After removal of 3 bases from V and 2 bases from J, the junction contained 4 bases not matched to a gene. The part of the CDR3 DNA that was read is TGTGCCAGCAGTTTTGGCGGGGGGGGGCAAGAGACC. Protein sequence: CASSFGGGGQET. The CDR3 as a whole reads CASSFGGGGQETQYF.